This T cell receptor beta chain was sequenced for a study of blood T cell repertoires in COVID-19. Study at large: Sites in the United States, Italy and Spain provided acute and convalescent COVID-19 samples.

In the original processing: For nucleated cells, counts were estimated from reference gene primer amplification. Sequenced by immunoSEQ multiplex PCR; TCRdb stores in-frame clones only, minus some. V, J and clone size reflect that table, while D and trimming were determined from the DNA. The table has 250,000 or so clones, around nine tenths seen once. J lost 7 bases, V lost 10 bases, and 9 bases had no gene match. The CDR3 runs to 13 residues. Germline CDR1 is SGHNT and CDR2 is YYREEE (reference sequence). Cohort placement rested on clinical history that participants reported themselves. All exposed participants met a person with COVID-19 within 2 weeks before entering the study.

The chain recombines TRBV5-4 with TRBJ2-1; 9 bases are shared with TRBD1. This clonotype originated in a woman between 40 and 50 years old who had been exposed to COVID-19. The sequencing sample was made of PBMCs or T cells enriched from blood (not recorded which). CDR3 residues: CAVVQGATNEQFF. The CDR3 DNA reads TGTGCCGTGGTACAGGGGGCGACGAATGAGCAGTTCTTC.